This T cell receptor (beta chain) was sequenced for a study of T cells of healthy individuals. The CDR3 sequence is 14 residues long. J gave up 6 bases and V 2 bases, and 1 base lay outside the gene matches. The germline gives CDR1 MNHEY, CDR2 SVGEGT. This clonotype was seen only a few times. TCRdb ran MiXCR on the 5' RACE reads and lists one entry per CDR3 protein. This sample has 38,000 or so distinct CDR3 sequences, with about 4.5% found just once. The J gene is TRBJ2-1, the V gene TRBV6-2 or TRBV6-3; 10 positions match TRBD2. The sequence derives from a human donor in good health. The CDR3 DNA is TGTGCCAGCAGTTACAGCGGGAGGGCCAATGAGCAGTTCTTC. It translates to CASSYSGRANEQFF.